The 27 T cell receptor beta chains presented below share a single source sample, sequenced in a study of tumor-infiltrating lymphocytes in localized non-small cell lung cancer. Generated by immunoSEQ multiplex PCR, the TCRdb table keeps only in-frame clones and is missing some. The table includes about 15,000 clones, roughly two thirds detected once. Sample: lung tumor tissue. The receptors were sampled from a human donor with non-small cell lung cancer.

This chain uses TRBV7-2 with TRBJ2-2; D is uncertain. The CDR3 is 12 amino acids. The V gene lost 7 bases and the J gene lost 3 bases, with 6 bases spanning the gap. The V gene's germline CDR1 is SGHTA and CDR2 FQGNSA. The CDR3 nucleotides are TGTGCCAGCATCAGTCACACCGGGGAGCTGTTTTTT. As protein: CASISHTGELFF.

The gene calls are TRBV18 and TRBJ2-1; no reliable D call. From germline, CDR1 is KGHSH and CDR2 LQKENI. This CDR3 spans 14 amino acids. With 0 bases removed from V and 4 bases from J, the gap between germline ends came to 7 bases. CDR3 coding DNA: TGTGCCAGCTCACCACCTAGTGGTTACAATGAGCAGTTCTTC. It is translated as CASSPPSGYNEQFF.

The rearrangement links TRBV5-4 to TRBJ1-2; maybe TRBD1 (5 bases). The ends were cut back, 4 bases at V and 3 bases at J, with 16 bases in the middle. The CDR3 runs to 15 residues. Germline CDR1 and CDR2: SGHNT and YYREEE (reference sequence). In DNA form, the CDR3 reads TGTGCCAGCAGCCTAATTACCGGGACCCACTATGGCTACACCTTC. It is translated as CASSLITGTHYGYTF. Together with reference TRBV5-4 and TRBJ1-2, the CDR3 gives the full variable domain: ETGVTQSPTHLIKTRGQQVTLRCSSQSGHNTVSWYQQALGQGPQFIFQYYREEENGRGNFPPRFSGLQFPNYSSELNVNALELDDSALYLCASSLITGTHYGYTFGSGTRLTVV.

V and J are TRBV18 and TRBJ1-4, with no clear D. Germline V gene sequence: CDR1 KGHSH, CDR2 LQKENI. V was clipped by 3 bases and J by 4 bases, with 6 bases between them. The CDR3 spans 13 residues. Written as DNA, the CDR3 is TGTGCCAGCTCACCCGCGTATAATGAAAAACTGTTTTTT. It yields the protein CASSPAYNEKLFF.

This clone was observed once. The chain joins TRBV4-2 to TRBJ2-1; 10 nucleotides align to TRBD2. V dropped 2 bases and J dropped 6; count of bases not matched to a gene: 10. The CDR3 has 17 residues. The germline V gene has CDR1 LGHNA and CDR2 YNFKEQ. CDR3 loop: CASSQTVLAGGPNEQFF. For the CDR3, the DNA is TGTGCCAGCAGCCAAACGGTCTTAGCGGGAGGCCCCAATGAGCAGTTCTTC.

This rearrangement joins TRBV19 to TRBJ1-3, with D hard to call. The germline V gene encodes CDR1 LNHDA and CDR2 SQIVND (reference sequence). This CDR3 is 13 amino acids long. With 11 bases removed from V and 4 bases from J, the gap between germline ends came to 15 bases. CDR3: CACTRIDGNTIYF. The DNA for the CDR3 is TGTGCCTGCACCCGAATCGACGGAAACACCATATATTTT.

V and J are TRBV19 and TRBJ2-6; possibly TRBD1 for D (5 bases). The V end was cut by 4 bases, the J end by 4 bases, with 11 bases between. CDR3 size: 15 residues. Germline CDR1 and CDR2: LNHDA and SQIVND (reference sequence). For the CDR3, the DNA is TGTGCCAGTAGTACTCAGGGCGCCGGGGCCAACGTCCTGACTTTC. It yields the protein CASSTQGAGANVLTF.

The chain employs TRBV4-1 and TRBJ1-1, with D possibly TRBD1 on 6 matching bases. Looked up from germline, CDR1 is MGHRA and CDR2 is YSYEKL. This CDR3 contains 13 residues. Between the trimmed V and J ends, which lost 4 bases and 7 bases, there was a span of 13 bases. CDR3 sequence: CASSLDRGFEAFF. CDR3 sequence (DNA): TGCGCCAGCAGCCTGGACAGAGGTTTTGAAGCTTTCTTT.

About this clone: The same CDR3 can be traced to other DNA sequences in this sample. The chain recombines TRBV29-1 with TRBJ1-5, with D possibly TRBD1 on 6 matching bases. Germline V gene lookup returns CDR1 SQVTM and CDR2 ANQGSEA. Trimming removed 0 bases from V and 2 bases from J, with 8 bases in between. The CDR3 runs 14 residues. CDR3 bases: TGCAGCGTTGAAGAGACAGGAGGCAATCAGCCCCAGCATTTT. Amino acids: CSVEETGGNQPQHF.

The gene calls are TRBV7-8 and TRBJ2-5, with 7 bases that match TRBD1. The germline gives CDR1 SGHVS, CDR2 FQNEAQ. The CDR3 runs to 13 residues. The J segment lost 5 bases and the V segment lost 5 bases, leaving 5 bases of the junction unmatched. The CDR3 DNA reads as TGTGCCAGCAGCCGTGACAGGGAGGAGACCCAGTACTTC. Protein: CASSRDREETQYF.

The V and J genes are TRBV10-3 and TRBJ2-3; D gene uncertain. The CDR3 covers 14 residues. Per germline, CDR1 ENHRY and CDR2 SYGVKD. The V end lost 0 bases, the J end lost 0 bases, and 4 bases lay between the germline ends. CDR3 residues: CAISESGSTDTQYF. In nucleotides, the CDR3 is TGTGCCATCAGTGAGTCGGGTAGCACAGATACGCAGTATTTT.

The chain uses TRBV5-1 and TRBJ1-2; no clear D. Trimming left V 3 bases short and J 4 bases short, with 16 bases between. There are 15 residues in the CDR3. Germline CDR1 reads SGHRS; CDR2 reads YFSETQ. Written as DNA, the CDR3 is TGCGCCAGCAGCTCGGGCCCCAACAACCTCTATGGCTACACCTTC. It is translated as CASSSGPNNLYGYTF.

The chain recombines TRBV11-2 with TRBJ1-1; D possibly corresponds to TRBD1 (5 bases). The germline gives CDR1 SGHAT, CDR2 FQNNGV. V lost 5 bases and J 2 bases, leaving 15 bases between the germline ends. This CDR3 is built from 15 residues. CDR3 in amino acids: CASSLIGGGNTEAFF. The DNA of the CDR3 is TGTGCCAGCAGCCTCATTGGTGGGGGAAACACTGAAGCTTTCTTT.

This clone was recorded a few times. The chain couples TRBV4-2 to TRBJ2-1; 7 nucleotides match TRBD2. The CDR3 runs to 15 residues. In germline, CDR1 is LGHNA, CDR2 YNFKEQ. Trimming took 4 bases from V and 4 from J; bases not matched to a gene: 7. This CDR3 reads CASSLTSPSYNEQFF. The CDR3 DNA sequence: TGTGCCAGCAGCCTGACTAGCCCATCGTACAATGAGCAGTTCTTC.

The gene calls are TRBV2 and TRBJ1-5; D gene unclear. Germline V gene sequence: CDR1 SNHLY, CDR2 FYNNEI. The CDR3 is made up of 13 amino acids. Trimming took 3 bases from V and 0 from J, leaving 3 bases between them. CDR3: CASSEASNQPQHF. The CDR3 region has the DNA TGTGCCAGCAGTGAGGCTAGCAATCAGCCCCAGCATTTT. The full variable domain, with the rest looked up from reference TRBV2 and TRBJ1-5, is EPEVTQTPSHQVTQMGQEVILRCVPISNHLYFYWYRQILGQKVEFLVSFYNNEISEKSEIFDDQFSVERPDGSNFTLKIRSTKLEDSAMYFCASSEASNQPQHFGDGTRLSIL.

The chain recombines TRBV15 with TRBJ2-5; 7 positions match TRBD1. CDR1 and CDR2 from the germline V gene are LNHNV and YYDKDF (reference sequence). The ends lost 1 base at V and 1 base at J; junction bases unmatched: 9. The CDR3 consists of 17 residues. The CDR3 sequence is CATSRGIRGRFQETQYF. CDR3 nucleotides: TGTGCCACCAGCAGAGGTATTAGGGGGCGATTCCAAGAGACCCAGTACTTC.

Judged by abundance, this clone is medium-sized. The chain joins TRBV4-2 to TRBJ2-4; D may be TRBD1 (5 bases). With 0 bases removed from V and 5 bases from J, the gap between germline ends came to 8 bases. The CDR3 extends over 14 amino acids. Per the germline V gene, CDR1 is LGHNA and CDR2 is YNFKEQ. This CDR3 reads CASSQEDTENIQYF. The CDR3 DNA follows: TGTGCCAGCAGCCAAGAGGACACGGAAAACATTCAGTACTTC.

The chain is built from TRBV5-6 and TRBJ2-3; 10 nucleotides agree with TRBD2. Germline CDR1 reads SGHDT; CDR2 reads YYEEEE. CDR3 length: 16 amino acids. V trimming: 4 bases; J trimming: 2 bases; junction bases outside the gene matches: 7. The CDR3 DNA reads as TGTGCCAGCAGCCCAGGGACTAGCGCCTACACAGATACGCAGTATTTT. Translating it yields CASSPGTSAYTDTQYF.

CDR3 residues: CASSATWTAINTEAFF. The DNA of the CDR3 is TGTGCCAGCAGTGCCACCTGGACAGCGATAAACACTGAAGCTTTCTTT. V usage is TRBV6-1 and J usage is TRBJ1-1, with TRBD1 as a possible D gene (6 bases). Trimming left V 4 bases short and J 2 bases short, with 17 bases between. CDR1 is MNHNS and CDR2 is SASEGT in the germline V gene. The CDR3 covers 16 residues.

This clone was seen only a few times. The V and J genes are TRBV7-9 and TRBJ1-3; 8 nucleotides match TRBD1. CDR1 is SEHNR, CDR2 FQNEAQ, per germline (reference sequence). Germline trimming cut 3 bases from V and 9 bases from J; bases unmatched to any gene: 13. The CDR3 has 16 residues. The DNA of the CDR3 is TGTGCCAGCAGCTTTACACCCAGGACAGGGAGCGGCACCATATATTTT. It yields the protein CASSFTPRTGSGTIYF.

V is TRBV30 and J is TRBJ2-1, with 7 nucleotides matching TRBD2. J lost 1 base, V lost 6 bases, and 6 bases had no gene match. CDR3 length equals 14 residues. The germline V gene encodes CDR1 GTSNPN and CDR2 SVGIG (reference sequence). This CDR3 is CACRTSSSYNEQFF. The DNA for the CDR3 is TGTGCCTGTAGGACTAGTAGTTCCTACAATGAGCAGTTCTTC.

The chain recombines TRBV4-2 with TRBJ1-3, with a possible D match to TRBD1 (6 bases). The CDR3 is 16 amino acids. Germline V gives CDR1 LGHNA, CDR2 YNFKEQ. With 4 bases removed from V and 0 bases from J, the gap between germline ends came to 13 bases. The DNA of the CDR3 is TGTGCCAGCAGCCGGGACACACCGAGCTCTGGAAACACCATATATTTT. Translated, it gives CASSRDTPSSGNTIYF.

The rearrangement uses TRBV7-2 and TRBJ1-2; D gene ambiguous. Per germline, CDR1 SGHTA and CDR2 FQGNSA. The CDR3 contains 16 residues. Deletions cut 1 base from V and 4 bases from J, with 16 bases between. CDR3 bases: TGTGCCAGCAGCTTAGAACGCGGGGTTTCCATCTATGGCTACACCTTC. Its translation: CASSLERGVSIYGYTF.

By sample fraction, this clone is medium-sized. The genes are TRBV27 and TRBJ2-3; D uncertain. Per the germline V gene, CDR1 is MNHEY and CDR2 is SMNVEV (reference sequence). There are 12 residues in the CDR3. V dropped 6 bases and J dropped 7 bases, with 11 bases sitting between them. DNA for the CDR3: TGTGCCAGCAGCCTAGGCAGAAATACGCAGTATTTT. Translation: CASSLGRNTQYF.

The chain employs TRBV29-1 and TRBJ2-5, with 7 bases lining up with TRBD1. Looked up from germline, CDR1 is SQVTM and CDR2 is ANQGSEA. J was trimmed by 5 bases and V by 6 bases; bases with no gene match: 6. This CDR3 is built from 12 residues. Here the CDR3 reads CSVGQSGETQYF. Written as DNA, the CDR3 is TGCAGCGTGGGACAGTCGGGCGAGACCCAGTACTTC. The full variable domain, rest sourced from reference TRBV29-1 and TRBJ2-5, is SAVISQKPSRDICQRGTSLTIQCQVDSQVTMMFWYRQQPGQSLTLIATANQGSEATYESGFVIDKFPISRPNLTFSTLTVSNMSPEDSSIYLCSVGQSGETQYFGPGTRLLVL.

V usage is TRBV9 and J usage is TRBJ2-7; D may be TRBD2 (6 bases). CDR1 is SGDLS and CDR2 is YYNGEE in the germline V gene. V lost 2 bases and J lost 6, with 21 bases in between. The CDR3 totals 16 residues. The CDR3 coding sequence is TGTGCCAGCAGCGTGGGTCCAGCGGGTGCAGGAGGCGAGCAGTACTTC. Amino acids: CASSVGPAGAGGEQYF.

The CDR3 protein is CASSPSTSETQYF. CDR3 nucleotides: TGTGCCAGCAGCCCTAGTACGAGTGAGACCCAGTACTTC. This sequence joins TRBV6-5 and TRBJ2-5; D remains ambiguous. V was clipped by 6 bases and J by 5 bases, with 13 bases between them. The CDR3 extends over 13 amino acids. Germline CDR1 reads MNHEY; CDR2 reads SVGAGI.